These 23 T cell receptor beta chains were sequenced from one sample in a study of CD8+CD57+ T cells in acquired aplastic anemia. TCR beta VDJ and CDR3 were profiled, and genomic DNA was the template. MiXCR was run by TCRdb on the reads, yielding one entry per CDR3 protein. The sample lists roughly 260,000 distinct CDR3 sequences; about 44% were seen once. Patients chosen for sequencing had CD8+CD57+ cells that had expanded, as shown by flow cytometry. The sequenced sample was sorted CD4+, CD8+, or CD8+CD57+ T cells (not recorded which) from PBMCs. These receptors originate from a human donor with aplastic anemia.

The J gene is TRBJ2-1, the V gene TRBV3-1; D possibly corresponds to TRBD2 (6 bases). Trimming took off 1 base at V and 1 base at J, with 11 bases between the two ends. Germline V CDR1 and CDR2: LGHDT, YNNKEL (reference sequence). This CDR3 spans 16 amino acids. CDR3 nucleotide sequence: TGTGCCAGCAGCCAAGCGGGACTTCAATCCTACAATGAGCAGTTCTTC. Translating it yields CASSQAGLQSYNEQFF.

The chain combines TRBV20-1 with TRBJ2-7; D may be TRBD1 (5 bases). CDR1 and CDR2 (germline): DFQATT, SNEGSKA (reference sequence). Between the trimmed V and J ends, which lost 4 bases and 3 bases, there was a span of 13 bases. This CDR3 comprises 13 residues. This CDR3 is CSATPTVHYEQYF. CDR3 nucleotide sequence: TGCAGTGCTACCCCGACAGTTCACTACGAGCAGTACTTC.

V usage is TRBV12-3 or TRBV12-4 and J usage is TRBJ1-2; 11 bases agree with TRBD1. Trimming cost V 6 bases and J 5 bases; bases outside gene matches: 8. The CDR3 spans 15 residues. The CDR3: CASSLGQGEVYGYTF. The CDR3 DNA reads TGTGCCAGCAGCCTGGGACAGGGGGAAGTTTATGGCTACACCTTC.

This clonotype was picked up a small number of times. The junction departs from germline at one end; a sequencing error may be responsible. V is TRBV5-5 and J is TRBJ2-7; TRBD1 agrees at 9 bases. The CDR3 sequence is 16 residues long. Germline lookup yields CDR1 SGHKS and CDR2 YYEKEE (reference sequence). The CDR3 bases are TGCGCCAGCAGCCAAGAGCACAGGGGGCCTTCCTACGAGCAGTACTTC. This encodes CASSQEHRGPSYEQYF.

In this sample, this clonotype turned up a few times. V is TRBV7-6 and J is TRBJ1-4; possibly TRBD1 for D (5 bases). The V end was cut by 2 bases, the J end by 3 bases, with 10 bases between. Germline CDR1 is SGHVS and CDR2 is FNYEAQ. The CDR3 totals 15 residues. This CDR3 reads CASSLLTEPNEKLFF. As DNA, the CDR3 is TGTGCCAGCAGCTTATTGACAGAACCTAATGAAAAACTGTTTTTT.

The V gene is TRBV20-1, the J gene TRBJ1-5; the D is unclear. The CDR3 spans 13 residues. The V and J ends lost 6 bases and 4 bases respectively, with 13 bases between them. Germline V gene sequence: CDR1 DFQATT, CDR2 SNEGSKA (reference sequence). CDR3 DNA sequence: TGCAGTGCCAGGATGGGTGTGAATCAGCCCCAGCATTTT. The encoded protein is CSARMGVNQPQHF.

This clonotype was counted at least ten times. The CDR3 nucleotides read TGTGCCAGCAGCTTTCCCAGTGTACAGGGCAGGGGCGAGCAGTACTTC. This translates into CASSFPSVQGRGEQYF. The chain joins TRBV7-9 to TRBJ2-7, with a weak D call TRBD1 (6 bases). CDR3 length: 16 residues. CDR1 and CDR2 from the germline V gene are SEHNR and FQNEAQ (reference sequence). V lost 3 bases, J lost 6 bases, and 21 bases lay in between.

Remarks on this clonotype: One end of the junction varies from germline; a read error may be responsible. The chain links TRBV29-1 to TRBJ2-1, with 10 bases aligning to TRBD2. There are 14 residues in the CDR3. Germline lookup yields CDR1 SQVTM and CDR2 ANQGSEA. The CDR3 loop reads CSPGLADSYNGQFF. The CDR3 DNA sequence: TGCAGCCCCGGACTAGCGGACTCCTACAATGGGCAGTTCTTC.

Notes on this clonotype: A much larger clonotype is one base distant, so this may be a read error. The chain recombines TRBV20-1 with TRBJ2-1; no clear D gene. CDR1 is DFQATT, CDR2 SNEGSKA, per germline (reference sequence). The CDR3 is 11 amino acids. In DNA, the CDR3 is TGCAGTGCTCGAAGACCCAATAAGCAGTTCTTC. It codes for CSARRPNKQFF.

There are many counts of this clonotype. The genes are TRBV10-2 and TRBJ2-7; weak D call: TRBD1 (6 bases). V dropped 3 bases and J dropped 0 bases, with 12 bases sitting between them. This CDR3 region has 15 residues. Germline loops: CDR1 WSHSY, CDR2 SAAADI. CDR3 sequence: CASSDPLGGSYEQYF. The CDR3 nucleotides read TGCGCCAGCAGTGACCCGCTAGGGGGCTCCTACGAGCAGTACTTC.

This clonotype was detected many times. This chain uses TRBV15 with TRBJ2-3, with D perhaps given as TRBD1 or TRBD2 (5 bases each). The CDR3 spans 17 residues. Per the germline V gene, CDR1 is LNHNV and CDR2 is YYDKDF (reference sequence). Deletions cut 2 bases from V and 2 bases from J, with 17 bases between. The DNA of the CDR3 is TGTGCCACCAGCAGAAGCCCCGGGACGACCACCACAGATACGCAGTATTTT. Its protein product is CATSRSPGTTTTDTQYF.

The V and J genes are TRBV12-3 or TRBV12-4 and TRBJ2-7; the match to TRBD2 covers 10 bases. V lost 5 bases and J lost 2; bases outside the gene matches: 6. CDR3 length equals 15 residues. The CDR3 region is CASSTRTSGPYEQYF. CDR3 DNA: TGTGCCAGCAGTACGAGGACTAGCGGACCCTACGAGCAGTACTTC.

This clonotype has ten or more counts. The V call is TRBV7-9, the J call TRBJ2-1, with 7 bases that match TRBD1. After removal of 6 bases from V and 5 bases from J, the junction contained 4 bases not matched to a gene. Germline V gives CDR1 SEHNR, CDR2 FQNEAQ (reference sequence). The length of the CDR3 is 13 residues. The CDR3 loop is CASRKDRDNEQFF. Written as DNA, the CDR3 is TGTGCCAGCAGAAAAGACAGGGACAATGAGCAGTTCTTC.

This clonotype was recorded many times. This chain uses TRBV20-1 with TRBJ1-5; perhaps TRBD1 as D (6 bases). From germline, CDR1 is DFQATT and CDR2 SNEGSKA (reference sequence). This CDR3 region has 15 residues. V lost 0 bases to trimming and J lost 7 bases, with 16 bases between them. In DNA, the CDR3 is TGCAGTGCTAGAGATTCGGGGGGCGCGAGGCAGCCCCAGCATTTT. It encodes CSARDSGGARQPQHF.

On this clonotype itself: This may come from a read error, since a much larger clone is one base off. The chain carries TRBV14 and TRBJ1-1; D remains unclear. Germline V gene lookup returns CDR1 SGHDN and CDR2 FVKESK. The CDR3 runs 13 residues. V gave up 1 base and J gave up 13 bases, with 16 bases separating them. For the CDR3, the DNA is TGTGCCAGCAGCCAAGGGCAGCTAAAGGCCGATTTCTTT. This codes for CASSQGQLKADFF.

The V call is TRBV20-1, the J call TRBJ2-1, with TRBD2 matching 14 bases. Germline lookup yields CDR1 DFQATT and CDR2 SNEGSKA (reference sequence). Trimming removed 0 bases from V and 4 bases from J; junction bases left unmatched: 8. The CDR3 consists of 18 residues. The CDR3 DNA follows: TGCAGTGCTAGAGACCCCTCGACTAGCGGGAGGGCATACAATGAGCAGTTCTTC. Amino acid sequence: CSARDPSTSGRAYNEQFF.

This clonotype was seen ten or more times. V gene TRBV4-3 combines with J gene TRBJ1-5; D remains unclear. Trimming cost V 0 bases and J 0 bases, with 9 bases left between them. The CDR3 is made up of 16 amino acids. Germline CDR1 and CDR2: LGHNA and YSLEER. CDR3 in DNA: TGCGCCAGCAGCCAAGAATTAGGAGATAGCAATCAGCCCCAGCATTTT. Protein sequence: CASSQELGDSNQPQHF.

This chain uses TRBV24-1 with TRBJ1-5; tentative D call: TRBD1 (6 bases). Germline CDR1 KGHDR, CDR2 SFDVKD. The CDR3 runs 14 residues. Trimming removed 4 bases from V and 7 bases from J, with 13 bases in between. Here the CDR3 reads CATSESNREQPQHF. The CDR3 coding sequence is TGTGCCACCAGTGAGTCCAACAGGGAACAGCCCCAGCATTTT.

The sample holds one count of this clonotype. The chain carries TRBV6-2 or TRBV6-3 and TRBJ2-1, with D unclear. Trimming pared 0 bases from V and 12 bases from J, leaving 9 bases between. CDR3 size: 12 residues. Germline V gene sequence: CDR1 MNHEY, CDR2 SVGEGT. DNA for the CDR3: TGTGCCAGCAGTTACTCAAGGGTCCGGCAGTTCTTC. Translated, it gives CASSYSRVRQFF.

This clonotype has just one count. This chain uses TRBV12-3 or TRBV12-4 with TRBJ1-6; 7 bases are a match to TRBD1. Trimming at V came to 7 bases and at J to 10 bases, leaving 10 bases not matched to a gene. CDR3 length equals 14 residues. The CDR3 spells CASTHRTGQSPLHF. The CDR3 region has the DNA TGTGCCAGCACCCACCGGACAGGTCAATCACCCCTCCACTTT.

In its sample, this clonotype was seen once. At one of its ends the junction is not consistent with the germline gene, which may arise from a read error. The chain recombines TRBV24-1 with TRBJ2-7, with 12 bases fitting TRBD1. Germline V CDR1 and CDR2: KGHDR, SFDVKD. There are 15 residues in the CDR3. The CDR3 sequence: CATSDGRDRGQEQCF. CDR3 coding DNA: TGTGCCACCAGTGATGGCCGGGACAGGGGGCAAGAGCAGTGCTTC.

The rearrangement joins TRBV7-3 to TRBJ2-7, with D maybe TRBD1 (5 bases). From germline, CDR1 is SGHTA and CDR2 FQGTGA. The CDR3 is 15 residues long. Trimming left V 6 bases short and J 5 bases short, with 20 bases between. The CDR3 DNA reads TGTGCCAGCAGGGGTCGCCAGGCAGGGATCCACGAGCAGTACTTC. This translates into CASRGRQAGIHEQYF.

This clonotype is a singleton in its sample. This chain links TRBV20-1 with TRBJ2-7; 10 bases match TRBD1. The CDR3 is 14 residues long. V lost 3 bases, J lost 5 bases, and 7 bases stayed unmatched. Germline V gene data show CDR1 as DFQATT and CDR2 as SNEGSKA (reference sequence). DNA for the CDR3: TGCAGTGCTAGGTACCGGGACAGGGGCCACGAGCAGTACTTC. Its protein is CSARYRDRGHEQYF.